This T cell receptor beta chain appears in the sequencing data of a study of cytomegalovirus exposure and HLA in healthy donors. Findings of the study overall: HLA-A and HLA-B allele assignments for most subjects were reportedly predicted accurately using TCR beta sequences. Earlier results showed most TCR beta V segments being productive about 90% or about 30% of the time. Researchers catalogued some 160 TCR beta chains as cytomegalovirus-associated. Reports credit the classifier with highly specific, highly sensitive diagnosis of cytomegalovirus status.

The table lists this clone with a few counts. The target antigen is unknown. Looked up from germline, CDR1 is MDHEN and CDR2 is SYDVKM. V was cut by 3 bases and J by 9 bases, with 14 bases left in between. The CDR3 is 13 residues long. The primer mix had 60 Vbeta and 13 Jbeta primers. Produced via immunoSEQ multiplex PCR; TCRdb's table is partial and in-frame only. Of about 59,000 clones listed, about 86% are singletons. Sequenced: PBMCs. The rearrangement joins TRBV28 to TRBJ1-1; no reliable D call. This receptor was obtained from a man in his forties in good health and CMV-seronegative. This CDR3 reads CASSFLGGWQAFF. In DNA form, the CDR3 reads TGTGCCAGCAGTTTCTTGGGAGGGTGGCAAGCTTTCTTT.